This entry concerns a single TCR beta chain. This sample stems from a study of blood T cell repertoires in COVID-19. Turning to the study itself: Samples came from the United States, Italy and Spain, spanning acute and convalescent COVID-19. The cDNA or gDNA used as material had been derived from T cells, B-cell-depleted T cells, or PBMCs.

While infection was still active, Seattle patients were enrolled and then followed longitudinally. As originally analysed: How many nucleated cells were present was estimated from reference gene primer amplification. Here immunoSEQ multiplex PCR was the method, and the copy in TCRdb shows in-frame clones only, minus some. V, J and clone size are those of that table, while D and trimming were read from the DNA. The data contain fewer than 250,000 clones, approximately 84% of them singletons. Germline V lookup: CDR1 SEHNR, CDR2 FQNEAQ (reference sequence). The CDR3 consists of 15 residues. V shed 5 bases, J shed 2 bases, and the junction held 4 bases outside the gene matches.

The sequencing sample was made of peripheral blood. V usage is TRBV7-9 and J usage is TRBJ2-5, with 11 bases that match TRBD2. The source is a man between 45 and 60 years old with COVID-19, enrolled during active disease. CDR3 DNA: TGTGCCAGCAGCGAACTAGCGGGGGCACAAGAGACCCAGTACTTC. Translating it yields CASSELAGAQETQYF. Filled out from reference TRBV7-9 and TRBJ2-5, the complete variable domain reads DTGVSQNPRHKITKRGQNVTFRCDPISEHNRLYWYRQTLGQGPEFLTYFQNEAQLEKSRLLSDRFSAERPKGSFSTLEIQRTEQGDSAMYLCASSELAGAQETQYFGPGTRLLVL.